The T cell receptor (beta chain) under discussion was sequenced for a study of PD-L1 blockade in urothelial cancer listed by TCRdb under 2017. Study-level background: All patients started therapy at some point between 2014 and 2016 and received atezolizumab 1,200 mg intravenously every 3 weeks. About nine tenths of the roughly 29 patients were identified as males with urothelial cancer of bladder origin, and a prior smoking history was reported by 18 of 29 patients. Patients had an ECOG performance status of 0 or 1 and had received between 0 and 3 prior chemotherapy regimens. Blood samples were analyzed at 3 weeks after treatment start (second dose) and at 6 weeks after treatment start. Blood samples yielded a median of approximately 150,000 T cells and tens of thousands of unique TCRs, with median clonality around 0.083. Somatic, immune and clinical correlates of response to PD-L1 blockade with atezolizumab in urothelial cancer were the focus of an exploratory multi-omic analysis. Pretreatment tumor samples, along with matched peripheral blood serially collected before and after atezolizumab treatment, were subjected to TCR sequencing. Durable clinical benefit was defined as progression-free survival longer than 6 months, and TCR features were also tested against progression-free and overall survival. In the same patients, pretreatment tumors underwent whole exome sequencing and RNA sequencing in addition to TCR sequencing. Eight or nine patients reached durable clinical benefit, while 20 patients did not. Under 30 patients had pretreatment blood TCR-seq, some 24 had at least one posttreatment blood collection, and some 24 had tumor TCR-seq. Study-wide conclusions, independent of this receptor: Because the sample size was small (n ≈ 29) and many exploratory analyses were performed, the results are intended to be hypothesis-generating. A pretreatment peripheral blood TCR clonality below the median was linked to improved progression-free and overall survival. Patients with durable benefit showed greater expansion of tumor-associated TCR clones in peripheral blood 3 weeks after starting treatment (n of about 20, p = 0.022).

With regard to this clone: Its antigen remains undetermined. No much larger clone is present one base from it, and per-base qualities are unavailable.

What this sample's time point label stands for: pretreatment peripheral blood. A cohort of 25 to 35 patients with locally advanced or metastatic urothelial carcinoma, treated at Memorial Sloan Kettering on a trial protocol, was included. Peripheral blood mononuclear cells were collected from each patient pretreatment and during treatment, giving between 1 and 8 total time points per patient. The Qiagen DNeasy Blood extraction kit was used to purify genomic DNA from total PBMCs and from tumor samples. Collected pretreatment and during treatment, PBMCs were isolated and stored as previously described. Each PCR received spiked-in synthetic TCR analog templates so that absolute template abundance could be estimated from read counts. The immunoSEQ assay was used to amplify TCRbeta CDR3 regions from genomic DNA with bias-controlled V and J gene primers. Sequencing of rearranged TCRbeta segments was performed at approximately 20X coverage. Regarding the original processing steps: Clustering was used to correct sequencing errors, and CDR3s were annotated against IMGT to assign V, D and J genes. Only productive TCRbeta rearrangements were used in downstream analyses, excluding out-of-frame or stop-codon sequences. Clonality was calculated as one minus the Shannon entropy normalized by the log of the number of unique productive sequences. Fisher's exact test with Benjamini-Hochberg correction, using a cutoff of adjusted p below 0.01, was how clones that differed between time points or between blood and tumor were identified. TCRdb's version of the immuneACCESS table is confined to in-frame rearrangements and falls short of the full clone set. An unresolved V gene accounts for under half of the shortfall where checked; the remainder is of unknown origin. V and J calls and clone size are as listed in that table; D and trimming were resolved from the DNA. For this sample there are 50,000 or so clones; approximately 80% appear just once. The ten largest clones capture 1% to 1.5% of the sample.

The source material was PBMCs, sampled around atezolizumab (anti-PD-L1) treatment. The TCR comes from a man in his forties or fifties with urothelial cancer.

The DNA sequence follows: TGCGCCAGCAGCCAAGCGACAGGGAGCTCCTACGAGCAGTACTTC. Its protein is CASSQATGSSYEQYF. Recombination joined TRBV4-1 with TRBJ2-7; 7 central bases correspond to TRBD1. CDR1 and CDR2 are drawn from the germline V gene: MGHRA, YSYEKL. The CDR3 starts with the cysteine, ends with the phenylalanine, and has 15 residues. The kept DNA is CDR3 alone, 45 bases in frame from the first base. Trimmed from V: 1 base; trimmed from J: 0 bases; junction bases lacking a gene match: 3.